What follows are 29 T cell receptor beta chains derived from one specimen sequenced in a study of blood T cell repertoires in COVID-19. Repertoires were generated with immunoSEQ multiplex PCR, while TCRdb's copy carries only in-frame clones and drops some. The sample records 200,000 to 250,000 clones, around nine tenths being singletons. Sequenced input: PBMCs or T cells enriched from blood (not recorded which). These receptors came from a woman aged 45-59 years with acute COVID-19.

V is TRBV29-1 and J is TRBJ1-5, with 10 nucleotides matching TRBD1. Germline V gene data show CDR1 as SQVTM and CDR2 as ANQGSEA. CDR3 length: 13 amino acids. V lost 4 bases to trimming and J lost 11 bases; unmatched junction nucleotides: 8. The CDR3 loop is CSVGDRGILSQHF. DNA of the CDR3: TGCAGCGTTGGGGACAGGGGAATCTTATCCCAGCATTTT.

The chain carries TRBV7-2 and TRBJ2-7; unclear D gene. The CDR3 contains 14 residues. V was shortened by 5 bases and J by 2 bases, with 13 bases between the two germline ends. Germline V CDR1 and CDR2: SGHTA, FQGNSA. The CDR3 is CASSPKAVTYEQYF. The CDR3 nucleotides are TGTGCCAGCAGCCCGAAGGCGGTTACCTACGAGCAGTACTTC.

The chain joins TRBV5-4 to TRBJ1-6; D possibly corresponds to TRBD1 (6 bases). V lost 7 bases, J lost 4 bases, and 18 bases lay in between. The CDR3 length is 16 residues. Germline lookup yields CDR1 SGHNT and CDR2 YYREEE (reference sequence). The CDR3 bases are TGTGCCAGCGGATTCCAGGGGCCGAGGTATAATTCACCCCTCCACTTT. It is translated as CASGFQGPRYNSPLHF.

This clone has just a few counts. The rearrangement joins TRBV7-9 to TRBJ1-6; a possible D gene is TRBD1 (5 bases). V lost 0 bases and J lost 7, with 7 bases in between. The V gene's germline CDR1 is SEHNR and CDR2 FQNEAQ (reference sequence). The CDR3 is 14 amino acids. As DNA, the CDR3 is TGTGCCAGCAGCTTAGCAGGGGTCAATTCACCCCTCCACTTT. It is translated as CASSLAGVNSPLHF.

Details on this clone: The same CDR3 can be traced to other DNA sequences in this sample. The genes are TRBV18 and TRBJ2-7; no firm D call. Between the trimmed V and J ends, which lost 2 bases and 2 bases, there was a span of 7 bases. This CDR3 spans 13 amino acids. CDR1 KGHSH and CDR2 LQKENI come from the germline V gene. DNA of the CDR3: TGTGCCAGCTCACCAGGGCAGACCTACGAGCAGTACTTC. Amino acid sequence: CASSPGQTYEQYF.

The rearrangement joins TRBV10-2 to TRBJ1-3, with 7 bases identical to TRBD1. This CDR3 contains 15 residues. From germline, CDR1 is WSHSY and CDR2 SAAADI. V was pared by 8 bases and J by 0 bases, with 7 bases of the junction left unmatched. The CDR3 nucleotides read TGCGCCAGCTGGGACAGTACATACTCTGGAAACACCATATATTTT. This gives the protein CASWDSTYSGNTIYF.

The genes are TRBV18 and TRBJ2-7, with 7 bases matching TRBD2. Losses at the gene ends were 0 bases for V and 2 bases for J; bases not matched to a gene: 4. Germline CDR1 KGHSH, CDR2 LQKENI. The length of the CDR3 is 15 residues. For the CDR3, the DNA is TGTGCCAGCTCACCACCGGGGGGGATGGCCTACGAGCAGTACTTC. It is translated as CASSPPGGMAYEQYF.

The CDR3 loop reads CASSQDGLASTDTQYF. In DNA, the CDR3 is TGTGCCAGCAGCCAAGATGGGCTAGCTAGCACAGATACGCAGTATTTT. The chain joins TRBV3-1 (or the pseudogene TRBV3-2) to TRBJ2-3, with TRBD2 as a possible D gene (5 bases). The germline V gene encodes CDR1 LGHDT and CDR2 YNNKEL (reference sequence). The ends were cut back, 0 bases at V and 0 bases at J, with 10 bases in the middle. The CDR3 has 16 amino acids.

The chain employs TRBV19 and TRBJ2-5; no reliable D call. CDR1 and CDR2 (germline): LNHDA, SQIVND (reference sequence). V dropped 3 bases and J dropped 5 bases, with 4 bases sitting between them. This CDR3 contains 11 residues. This CDR3 reads CASSMEETQYF. CDR3 in DNA: TGTGCCAGTAGTATGGAGGAGACCCAGTACTTC.

The J gene is TRBJ2-1, the V gene TRBV6-2 or TRBV6-3; D may be TRBD1 (5 bases). Germline CDR1 MNHEY, CDR2 SVGEGT. The CDR3 sequence is 12 residues long. Trimming removed 6 bases from V and 9 bases from J, with 12 bases in between. The CDR3 sequence is CASSRPTGEQFF. CDR3 bases: TGTGCCAGCAGCCGACCTACAGGTGAGCAGTTCTTC.

This clone came up once. V gene TRBV12-3 or TRBV12-4 combines with J gene TRBJ2-1; no definite D call. This CDR3 is 12 amino acids long. The V end was cut by 1 base, the J end by 7 bases, with 5 bases between. The CDR3 loop is CASSLVANEQFF. The CDR3 coding sequence is TGTGCCAGCAGTTTAGTGGCTAATGAGCAGTTCTTC.

The V gene is TRBV14, the J gene TRBJ2-1; D may be TRBD2 (5 bases). The length of the CDR3 is 17 residues. The germline CDR1 and CDR2 sequences are SGHDN and FVKESK. Trimming removed 4 bases from V and 6 bases from J, with 22 bases in between. For the CDR3, the DNA is TGTGCCAGCAGCCCCCAAGGGAGACTCCGTTTACCCAATGAGCAGTTCTTC. This sequence encodes CASSPQGRLRLPNEQFF.

The J gene is TRBJ2-2, the V gene TRBV7-8; 9 bases match TRBD1. V shed 5 bases and J 2 bases; nucleotides not matched to a gene: 9. The germline V gene has CDR1 SGHVS and CDR2 FQNEAQ. CDR3 length: 17 amino acids. In DNA, the CDR3 is TGTGCCAGCAGCCCCTCCCCGGGACAGGGCAACACCGGGGAGCTGTTTTTT. It specifies CASSPSPGQGNTGELFF.

The DNA of the CDR3 is TGTGCCAGCAGCCCACGTCGGGCTAGCGGATACCGCTCCTACAATGAGCAGTTCTTC. Translation: CASSPRRASGYRSYNEQFF. The chain uses TRBV7-8 and TRBJ2-1, with TRBD2 matching 7 bases. The CDR3 contains 19 residues. The ends lost 5 bases at V and 0 bases at J; junction bases unmatched: 16. Germline loops: CDR1 SGHVS, CDR2 FQNEAQ.

This clone was detected a few times. The sample carries other DNA sequences with the same CDR3. The CDR3 protein is CASSLTGNQPQHF. For the CDR3, the DNA is TGTGCCAGCAGCTTGACAGGGAATCAGCCCCAGCATTTT. The rearrangement uses TRBV11-2 and TRBJ1-5, with 7 bases aligning to TRBD1. Germline V gene sequence: CDR1 SGHAT, CDR2 FQNNGV. The CDR3 runs to 13 residues. The V segment lost 3 bases and the J segment 4 bases; nucleotides outside the gene matches: 0. Full variable domain (outside the CDR3, taken from reference TRBV11-2 and TRBJ1-5): EAGVAQSPRYKIIEKRQSVAFWCNPISGHATLYWYQQILGQGPKLLIQFQNNGVVDDSQLPKDRFSAERLKGVDSTLKIQPAKLEDSAVYLCASSLTGNQPQHFGDGTRLSIL.

The chain has TRBV28 and TRBJ2-1, with a weak D call TRBD1 (5 bases). The CDR3 runs to 13 residues. The germline CDR1 and CDR2 sequences are MDHEN and SYDVKM. The V end was cut by 7 bases, the J end by 5 bases, with 12 bases between. CDR3 amino acids: CASKGSENNEQFF. The CDR3 bases are TGTGCCAGCAAGGGGTCGGAGAACAATGAGCAGTTCTTC.

The rearrangement links TRBV7-9 to TRBJ1-1; 9 nucleotides match TRBD1. V lost 4 bases and J lost 5; bases outside the gene matches: 8. Germline-derived CDR1 and CDR2 are SEHNR and FQNEAQ (reference sequence). The CDR3 is 15 residues long. The CDR3 DNA is TGTGCCAGCAGCTCCTACAGGGGGCGAGGTACTGAAGCTTTCTTT. It translates to CASSSYRGRGTEAFF. Drawing the rest from reference TRBV7-9 and TRBJ1-1, the complete variable domain is DTGVSQNPRHKITKRGQNVTFRCDPISEHNRLYWYRQTLGQGPEFLTYFQNEAQLEKSRLLSDRFSAERPKGSFSTLEIQRTEQGDSAMYLCASSSYRGRGTEAFFGQGTRLTVV.

The rearrangement joins TRBV28 to TRBJ2-7, with TRBD2 as a possible D gene (6 bases). The CDR3 runs 14 residues. Trimming removed 7 bases at V and 1 base at J, with 14 bases between. The germline CDR1 and CDR2 sequences are MDHEN and SYDVKM. CDR3 region: CASTLGGVSYEQYF. CDR3 bases: TGTGCCAGCACCCTGGGCGGGGTATCCTACGAGCAGTACTTC.

The rearrangement links TRBV19 to TRBJ1-4; no clear D. CDR1 LNHDA and CDR2 SQIVND come from the germline V gene (reference sequence). V gave up 5 bases and J gave up 1 base, with 14 bases separating them. The CDR3 has 16 amino acids. CDR3 sequence reads: CASSSITAGTNEKLFF. The CDR3 DNA reads as TGTGCCAGTAGTTCGATTACGGCGGGAACTAATGAAAAACTGTTTTTT.

The chain has TRBV11-2 and TRBJ2-3; TRBD2 aligns across 7 bases. The germline V gene encodes CDR1 SGHAT and CDR2 FQNNGV. The CDR3 sequence is 17 residues long. With V trimmed by 0 bases and J by 5 bases, 11 bases remained unmatched. The CDR3 DNA follows: TGTGCCAGCAGCTTAGATTTTGCGGGAGAAGGTGGAGATACGCAGTATTTT. It codes for CASSLDFAGEGGDTQYF.

This clone has only one observation. The genes are TRBV28 and TRBJ2-7, with 11 bases fitting TRBD1. After removal of 3 bases from V and 6 bases from J, the junction contained 7 bases not matched to a gene. CDR3 length: 15 amino acids. Germline-derived CDR1 and CDR2 are MDHEN and SYDVKM. CDR3 sequence (DNA): TGTGCCAGCAGTTTGTGGGACAGGGGGAAGCTCGAGCAGTACTTC. This encodes CASSLWDRGKLEQYF.

This clone was detected a few times. The chain has TRBV27 and TRBJ2-1, with 10 bases that match TRBD1. V lost 5 bases, J lost 6 bases, and 4 bases stayed unmatched. In germline, CDR1 is MNHEY, CDR2 SMNVEV (reference sequence). The CDR3 consists of 14 residues. The CDR3 sequence is CASSLWTGGNEQFF. The CDR3 bases are TGTGCCAGCAGTCTGTGGACAGGGGGCAATGAGCAGTTCTTC.

This rearrangement joins TRBV7-6 to TRBJ2-5; 8 bases are shared with TRBD2. Trimming cost V 5 bases and J 4 bases; bases outside gene matches: 6. The CDR3 sequence is 14 residues long. Germline CDR1 and CDR2: SGHVS and FNYEAQ. CDR3 protein: CASSPIAGTETQYF. CDR3 in DNA: TGTGCCAGCAGCCCAATAGCGGGAACAGAGACCCAGTACTTC.

This sequence joins TRBV6-5 and TRBJ1-4, with D unclear. The CDR3 loop spans 14 amino acids. V was shortened by 7 bases and J by 6 bases, with 15 bases between the two germline ends. Germline V gene data show CDR1 as MNHEY and CDR2 as SVGAGI. CDR3 sequence (DNA): TGTGCCAGCACCCGCCTGGGCGCGTATGAAAAACTGTTTTTT. Protein sequence: CASTRLGAYEKLFF.

The chain recombines TRBV27 with TRBJ1-5, with D unresolved. The germline V and J ends were trimmed by 2 bases and 4 bases, with 9 bases remaining between them. Germline loops: CDR1 MNHEY, CDR2 SMNVEV (reference sequence). The length of the CDR3 is 14 residues. CDR3 coding DNA: TGTGCCAGCAGTTTAAGGTTCGGGAATCAGCCCCAGCATTTT. Amino acid sequence: CASSLRFGNQPQHF.

The CDR3 protein is CASSPSGTTNEQFF. The CDR3 region has the DNA TGCGCCAGCAGCCCATCCGGGACTACCAATGAGCAGTTCTTC. V and J are TRBV5-1 and TRBJ2-1, with TRBD2 identical over 7 bases. J was trimmed by 6 bases and V by 4 bases; bases with no gene match: 7. Looked up from germline, CDR1 is SGHRS and CDR2 is YFSETQ. This CDR3 is 14 amino acids long.

The chain employs TRBV6-5 and TRBJ1-1; 7 bases agree with TRBD1. The CDR3 loop spans 13 amino acids. Trimming cost V 6 bases and J 7 bases; bases outside gene matches: 8. CDR1 MNHEY and CDR2 SVGAGI come from the germline V gene. CDR3 region: CASSRMRQGEAFF. CDR3 in DNA: TGTGCCAGCAGCCGCATGCGACAGGGTGAAGCTTTCTTT.

The chain recombines TRBV19 with TRBJ2-1; 9 nucleotides agree with TRBD2. V lost 5 bases, J lost 3 bases, and 8 bases stayed unmatched. Per the germline V gene, CDR1 is LNHDA and CDR2 is SQIVND (reference sequence). The CDR3 covers 16 residues. CDR3 DNA: TGTGCCAGTAGTGTTTATAGCGGGAGAATCTACAATGAGCAGTTCTTC. Amino acids: CASSVYSGRIYNEQFF.

The V gene is TRBV30, the J gene TRBJ1-5; D is possibly TRBD1 (5 bases). The germline V gene encodes CDR1 GTSNPN and CDR2 SVGIG (reference sequence). Trimming pared 4 bases from V and 4 bases from J, leaving 14 bases between. This CDR3 is 14 amino acids long. This CDR3 reads CAWNSGTGNQPQHF. The CDR3 DNA reads as TGTGCCTGGAATTCCGGGACTGGGAATCAGCCCCAGCATTTT.